The rows below give T cell receptor beta chains drawn from one sample of a study of long-term antiretroviral therapy in people with HIV. Sequencing was performed with immunoSEQ multiplex PCR; in TCRdb, only in-frame clones are kept and a portion is missing. The sample consists of around 26,000 clones, approximately 80% of them appearing once. Sequencing used unsorted PBMCs, obtained around 4.5 years after starting antiretroviral therapy. All receptors come from a man younger than 40 with HIV. Both conserved end residues are part of each CDR3. Some rows have no size entry. The others give once, few or many, or a class for an expanded clone.

clone_size: -
v_call: TRBV9
j_call: TRBJ1-3
cdr3_aa: CASSANLQKGSGNTIYF

clone_size: -
v_call: TRBV6-5
j_call: TRBJ2-6
cdr3_aa: CASSYDVSGGNVLTF

clone_size: -
v_call: TRBV30
j_call: TRBJ2-1
cdr3_aa: CAWEGYNSWSYNEQFF

clone_size: -
v_call: TRBV7-2
j_call: TRBJ2-7
cdr3_aa: CASSLASIRGRRYEQYF

clone_size: -
v_call: TRBV30
j_call: TRBJ1-4
cdr3_aa: CAWSGMETTNEKLFF

clone_size: -
v_call: TRBV6-5
j_call: TRBJ1-2
cdr3_aa: CASSYSVGLYGYTF

clone_size: hyperexpanded
v_call: TRBV9
j_call: TRBJ2-1
cdr3_aa: CASSVGGSGRDNEQFF

clone_size: -
v_call: TRBV11-3
j_call: TRBJ1-1
cdr3_aa: CASSLDSNKGSEAFF

clone_size: -
v_call: TRBV11-3
j_call: TRBJ2-2
cdr3_aa: CASSLDLNTVGELFF

clone_size: -
v_call: TRBV30
j_call: TRBJ1-4
cdr3_aa: CAWNGQEHEKLFF

clone_size: medium-sized
v_call: TRBV30
j_call: TRBJ1-3
cdr3_aa: CAWSWGYNTIYF

clone_size: -
v_call: TRBV7-7
j_call: TRBJ1-4
cdr3_aa: CASSPDPSGKLFF

clone_size: -
v_call: TRBV7-9
j_call: TRBJ2-7
cdr3_aa: CASSSPMGESGPPEQYF

clone_size: -
v_call: TRBV6-1
j_call: TRBJ2-1
cdr3_aa: CASVSGGGLYNEQFF

clone_size: -
v_call: TRBV28
j_call: TRBJ1-4
cdr3_aa: CASSMRDLREKLFF

clone_size: medium-sized
v_call: TRBV6-5
j_call: TRBJ2-3
cdr3_aa: CASSYDPTITDTQYF

clone_size: once
v_call: TRBV27
j_call: TRBJ2-5
cdr3_aa: CASSLYLQETQYF

clone_size: -
v_call: TRBV7-9
j_call: TRBJ2-3
cdr3_aa: CASSSGLAVGTDTQYF

clone_size: -
v_call: TRBV11-2
j_call: TRBJ2-7
cdr3_aa: CASSPDLSPEQYF

clone_size: -
v_call: TRBV2
j_call: TRBJ2-6
cdr3_aa: CASVRASGANVLTF

clone_size: -
v_call: TRBV27
j_call: TRBJ2-7
cdr3_aa: CASSFRVIGEQYF

clone_size: -
v_call: TRBV2
j_call: TRBJ2-1
cdr3_aa: CAKEGGNEQFF

clone_size: -
v_call: TRBV2
j_call: TRBJ1-5
cdr3_aa: CASRALQGGGNQPQHF

clone_size: -
v_call: TRBV18
j_call: TRBJ1-1
cdr3_aa: CASSPGRDTEAFF

clone_size: -
v_call: TRBV5-5
j_call: TRBJ2-3
cdr3_aa: CASMIGGGSTDTQYF

clone_size: -
v_call: TRBV28
j_call: TRBJ2-1
cdr3_aa: CASSHGLAGGPSYNEQFF

clone_size: -
v_call: TRBV29-1
j_call: TRBJ1-1
cdr3_aa: CSVGGSGTGSFGAFF

clone_size: -
v_call: TRBV30
j_call: TRBJ2-1
cdr3_aa: CAWSVGNEQFF

clone_size: -
v_call: TRBV7-8
j_call: TRBJ1-1
cdr3_aa: CASSLVQNPNTEAFF

clone_size: -
v_call: TRBV9
j_call: TRBJ2-1
cdr3_aa: CASSEPGTQARDEQFF

clone_size: -
v_call: TRBV19
j_call: TRBJ2-7
cdr3_aa: CASTENPGSYEQYF

clone_size: -
v_call: TRBV5-1
j_call: TRBJ1-1
cdr3_aa: CASSPLGQGGTEAFF

clone_size: -
v_call: TRBV7-9
j_call: TRBJ2-7
cdr3_aa: CASSSPGPYEQYF

clone_size: few
v_call: TRBV28
j_call: TRBJ1-5
cdr3_aa: CASTAGGASNQPQHF

clone_size: -
v_call: TRBV10-3
j_call: TRBJ2-2
cdr3_aa: CAMRPGLASNTGELFF

clone_size: once
v_call: TRBV5-4
j_call: TRBJ1-3
cdr3_aa: CASRAGLHSGNTIYF

clone_size: -
v_call: TRBV5-1
j_call: TRBJ2-1
cdr3_aa: CASSPRRNSGSKSSYNEQFF

clone_size: -
v_call: TRBV19
j_call: TRBJ1-6
cdr3_aa: CASSIGGSPLHF